Described below is a single TCR beta chain sequence and its context. This table comes from immunoSEQ multiplex PCR, and its TCRdb copy is limited to in-frame clones, with some not included. Of 1.6 million or so clones listed, around 97% are singletons. The data were taken from a study of shared clonotypes between healthy human individuals. This CDR3 contains 15 residues. In germline, CDR1 is SGHAT, CDR2 FQNNGV. Trimming removed 5 bases at V and 3 bases at J, with 17 bases between. The receptor was derived from a man under 40 in good health. The sequenced sample consisted of naive CD4+ T cells sorted from blood. Noted subset: CD45RA+ positively selected. This sequence joins TRBV11-2 and TRBJ2-7, with D possibly being TRBD1 (5 bases). CDR3 DNA: TGTGCCAGCAGCACCCTCGACAGACACCACTACGAGCAGTACTTC. Its protein product is CASSTLDRHHYEQYF.